Listed below are T cell receptor beta chains from one sample, sequenced in a study of sequential checkpoint blockade in melanoma. Clones were read by immunoSEQ multiplex PCR, and TCRdb kept only the in-frame ones, dropping some. The data hold some 6,100 clones, with more than 25% observed a single time. The material sequenced was tumor tissue (inferred from file names), taken from a patient given nivolumab and ipilimumab in sequence. Receptor source: a human donor with melanoma. Both conserved end residues are part of each CDR3.

V: TRBV11-3
CDR3: CASSLGPSGSSYNEQFF

V: TRBV28
CDR3: CASINRPYSTDTQYF

V: TRBV6-8
CDR3: CASRKRDTNTEAFF

V: TRBV29-1
CDR3: CSVKEGDEKLFF

V: TRBV19
CDR3: CASSMRTYNEQFF

V: TRBV6-8
CDR3: CASSASGPWDTQYF

V: TRBV18
CDR3: CASSPDGQGNEKLFF

V: TRBV9
CDR3: CASSVGLGNEKLFF

V: TRBV28
CDR3: CASSLALSASQETQYF

V: TRBV4-1
CDR3: CASSQGVLAGGRTDTQYF

V: TRBV11-3
CDR3: CASSLSRTGNTEAFF

V: TRBV28
CDR3: CASSRSTGVTGELFF

V: TRBV28
CDR3: CASSLTPLSRSGNTIYF

V: TRBV9
CDR3: CASSVAGSQETQYF

V: TRBV29-1
CDR3: CSVEIGNTEAFF

V: TRBV15
CDR3: CATSPSGDGTGELFF

V: TRBV9
CDR3: CASSDRGYEQYF

V: TRBV6-8
CDR3: CASSPPGNYGYTF

V: TRBV6-8
CDR3: CASSNSHRGLDQPQHF

V: TRBV25-1
CDR3: CASSEYSSQETQYF

V: TRBV19
CDR3: CASSIVEGRENQPQHF

V: TRBV23-1
CDR3: CASSQSTRGGGKQRAFF

V: TRBV9
CDR3: CASSPDRGNEKLFF

V: TRBV11-3
CDR3: CASSPASGPYNEQFF

V: TRBV11-3
CDR3: CASSLGLAGDEQYF

V: TRBV19
CDR3: CASSSTGGGGELFF

V: TRBV28
CDR3: CASSLGSNQPQHF

V: TRBV25-1
CDR3: CASSELGSGRAVEDTQYF

V: TRBV19
CDR3: CASSIDLPLDGTDTQYF

V: TRBV18
CDR3: CASSLYSIGTLQETQYF

V: TRBV11-3
CDR3: CASSFLTGFGNEQYF

V: TRBV9
CDR3: CASGVLSGTGELFF

V: TRBV6-8
CDR3: CASNAGGSNQPQHF

V: TRBV19
CDR3: CASSLPEGEQFF

V: TRBV6-8
CDR3: CASSGRGGHRGAEAFF

V: TRBV10-2
CDR3: CASSEGTGRSEAFF

V: TRBV29-1
CDR3: CSVGGLWGGPRNEQFF

V: TRBV23-1
CDR3: CASSQFGQGNQPQHF

V: TRBV7-2
CDR3: CASGRDRVEPQHF

V: TRBV28
CDR3: CASSFLEYEQYF

V: TRBV19
CDR3: CATFRRDFSNYGYTF

V: TRBV19
CDR3: CASSPDRGLDEQYF

V: TRBV5-1
CDR3: CASSFSGSGDETQYF

V: TRBV14
CDR3: CASSQAGVLGHTGELFF

V: TRBV9
CDR3: CASSPGSNLYEQYF

V: TRBV6-8
CDR3: CATRGGRLAGGPRETQYF

V: TRBV19
CDR3: CASSMWAGTDTQYF

V: TRBV19
CDR3: CASSTPPAYSNQPQHF

V: TRBV6-8
CDR3: CASSDGGPYEQYF

V: TRBV11-3
CDR3: CASSSRTGGDGEQFF

V: TRBV9
CDR3: CASSVPSTGEGTEAFF

V: TRBV5-1
CDR3: CASSRLGPSYEQYF

V: TRBV6-8
CDR3: CASSSTDYGYTF

V: TRBV28
CDR3: CASRSVQETQYF

V: TRBV6-8
CDR3: CASSLGTGGTQYF